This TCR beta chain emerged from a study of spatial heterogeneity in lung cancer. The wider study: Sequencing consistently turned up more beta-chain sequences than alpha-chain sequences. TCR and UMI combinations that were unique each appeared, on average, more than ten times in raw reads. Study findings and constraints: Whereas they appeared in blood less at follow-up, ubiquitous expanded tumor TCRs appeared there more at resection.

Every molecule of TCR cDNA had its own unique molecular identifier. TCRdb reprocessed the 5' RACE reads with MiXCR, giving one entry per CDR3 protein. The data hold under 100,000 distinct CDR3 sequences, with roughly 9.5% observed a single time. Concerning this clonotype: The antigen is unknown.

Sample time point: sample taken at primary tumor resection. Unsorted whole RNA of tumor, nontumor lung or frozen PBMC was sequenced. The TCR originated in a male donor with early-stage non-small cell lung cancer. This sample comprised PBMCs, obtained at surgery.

The CDR3 sequence is CASSSSDRADIQYF. The CDR3 DNA is TGTGCCAGCAGTTCAAGCGACAGGGCGGACATTCAGTACTTC. This chain links TRBV28 with TRBJ2-4; 7 nucleotides match TRBD1. Trimming cost V 4 bases and J 8 bases; bases outside gene matches: 8. Germline V gene lookup returns CDR1 MDHEN and CDR2 SYDVKM. This CDR3 is 14 amino acids long.